The source of this T cell receptor (beta chain) is a study of blood T cell repertoires in COVID-19 (dated by TCRdb to 2018 to 2020). Regarding the research as a whole: Samples covering the acute and convalescent phases of COVID-19 were provided by collaborators in the United States, Italy and Spain. Where HLA class I and class II types were available, the types were taken from metadata supplied by the sample provider, not from assay-based typing. Samples were obtained from the ongoing ImmuneRACE study (first 160 participants) and from 1,254 subjects provided by 6 global collaborators. The prospective study material was composed of cDNA or gDNA derived from T cells, B-cell-depleted T cells, or PBMCs. The repertoires were released in a freely available public database intended as a resource for research on the immune response to SARS-CoV-2. Subjects who had been exposed to COVID-19, were actively infected with it, or had recovered from it provided the deeply sampled blood TCRbeta repertoires that made up the dataset. Sample metadata almost always included a de-identified subject ID, COVID-19 status, age in years and sex.

Each collaborating institution followed its own protocols to collect whole blood in K2EDTA tubes. For TCRbeta analysis, collaborators shipped samples as frozen whole blood, isolated PBMCs, or DNA extracted from either of those sample types. As to this clone: Its antigen is currently not known. Nothing much larger sits one base from this clone, and base qualities are not available.

Overall results and qualifications from the work: The quantity of clinical and demographic metadata differed by source and by participant and was supplied without curation.

TCRbeta CDR3 regions were amplified from genomic DNA by means of the immunoSEQ Assay, a bias-controlled multiplex PCR. The original methods were these. The number of nucleated cells in each sample was estimated from the amplification of reference gene primers within the assay. To quantify the absolute abundance of each unique TCRbeta CDR3 rearrangement, sequence reads were collapsed and filtered. For each sample, productive Simpson clonality was calculated as the square root of Simpson's diversity index over productive rearrangements. The table comes from immuneACCESS by way of TCRdb, which keeps in-frame sequences with V and J called. Part of the clones is missing from these tables; in studies checked, under half for an unresolved V gene and the rest for unknown reasons. The V and J calls and clone size are taken from that table; D and trimming were inferred from the DNA. This sample has fewer than 300,000 clones in its table, and roughly 84% of those were observed once. Roughly 3.1% of the sample rests with the top ten.

The clonotype was recovered from a woman in her late teens or twenties with acute or convalescent COVID-19. Sequencing used peripheral blood.

CDR3 sequence: CASSESTGRGQPQHF. The nucleotides are TGTGCCAGCAGCGAGTCGACAGGGCGCGGTCAGCCCCAGCATTTT. The rearrangement combines TRBV9 with TRBJ1-5; 7 bases in the middle match TRBD1. The germline V and J ends show losses of 3 bases and 6 bases respectively, and no gene match explains 9 bases of the junction. From a lookup of the germline V gene, CDR1 and CDR2 are SGDLS and YYNGEE. The CDR3 runs 15 amino acids, cysteine and phenylalanine included. Of the read, only the CDR3 DNA is kept; its 45 bases are in frame from base 1.